This T cell receptor beta chain was recovered during a study of blood T cell repertoires in COVID-19 (TCRdb year 2020). Regarding the study in general: Samples covering the acute and convalescent phases of COVID-19 were provided by collaborators in the United States, Italy and Spain. The material from the prospective study consisted of cDNA or gDNA derived from T cells, B-cell-depleted T cells, or PBMCs. The dataset comprised deeply sampled blood TCRbeta repertoires from subjects exposed to, actively infected with, or recovered from COVID-19. The repertoires were made available in a free public database intended to serve as a resource for research on the immune response to SARS-CoV-2. The samples were drawn from two sources: the first 160 participants of the ongoing ImmuneRACE study, and 1,000 to 1,500 subjects contributed by 6 global collaborators. Nearly every sample came with metadata listing a de-identified subject ID, COVID-19 status, age in years and sex. Where available, HLA class I and class II types were taken from metadata supplied by the sample provider and were not determined by assay-based typing. Beyond this particular receptor, the publication reports: Clinical and demographic metadata were provided uncurated, with the amount varying by source and participant.

About this clone: No cognate antigen has been identified for it. Per-base qualities were not stored, and no clone one base away is much larger.

Whole blood was collected in K2EDTA tubes by collaborating institutions according to the institutions' own protocols. For TCRbeta analysis, collaborator samples were shipped as frozen whole blood, as isolated PBMCs, or as DNA extracted from either sample type. TCRbeta CDR3 regions were amplified from genomic DNA using the immunoSEQ Assay, a bias-controlled multiplex PCR. The published analysis was carried out like this. The number of nucleated cells in each sample was estimated by amplification of reference gene primers within the assay. To quantify the absolute abundance of each unique TCRbeta CDR3 rearrangement, sequence reads were collapsed and filtered. Productive Simpson clonality was computed per sample as the square root of Simpson's diversity index over productive rearrangements. TCRdb's version of the immuneACCESS table is confined to in-frame rearrangements and falls short of the full clone set. An unresolved V gene accounts for under half of the shortfall where checked; the remainder is of unknown origin. V, J and clone size are those of that table, while D and trimming were read from the DNA. The table for this sample lists 75,000 to 90,000 clones; about 92% of them were counted only once. Around 1% of the sample is in the top ten clones.

The germline V gene supplies CDR1 MDHEN and CDR2 SYDVKM. Trimmed from V: 2 bases; trimmed from J: 5 bases; junction bases lacking a gene match: 13. The CDR3 goes from the cysteine to the phenylalanine over 17 residues. Only CDR3 DNA is held: 51 bases, read in frame from base 1. The sequenced sample was peripheral blood. This TCR came from a woman between 50 and 59 years old in a cohort sampled during active COVID-19. The sequence is built from TRBV28 and TRBJ2-5, with TRBD1 matching 8 junction bases. The CDR3: CASSLGGTGLIRETQYF. The nucleotides read TGTGCCAGCAGTTTAGGGGGGACAGGCCTGATCAGGGAGACCCAGTACTTC. Joined to the reference TRBV28 and TRBJ2-5 proteins, this CDR3 gives the full variable domain: DVKVTQSSRYLVKRTGEKVFLECVQDMDHENMFWYRQDPGLGLRLIYFSYDVKMKEKGDIPEGYSVSREKKERFSLILESASTNQTSMYLCASSLGGTGLIRETQYFGPGTRLLVL.